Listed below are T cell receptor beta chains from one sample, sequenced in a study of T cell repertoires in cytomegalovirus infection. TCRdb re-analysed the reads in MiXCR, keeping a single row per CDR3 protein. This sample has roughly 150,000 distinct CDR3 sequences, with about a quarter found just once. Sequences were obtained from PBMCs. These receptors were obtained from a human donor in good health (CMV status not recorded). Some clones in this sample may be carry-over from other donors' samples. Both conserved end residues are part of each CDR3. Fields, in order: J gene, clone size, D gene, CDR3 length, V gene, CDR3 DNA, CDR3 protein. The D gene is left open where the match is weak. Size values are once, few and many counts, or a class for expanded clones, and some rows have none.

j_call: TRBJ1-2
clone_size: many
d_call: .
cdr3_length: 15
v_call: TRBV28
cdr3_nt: TGTGCCAGCAGTCGGAACAGGGATGGGGGCTATGGCTACACCTTC
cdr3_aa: CASSRNRDGGYGYTF

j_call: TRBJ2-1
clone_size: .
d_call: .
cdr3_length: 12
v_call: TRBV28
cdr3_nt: TGTGCCAGCAGCCCTGAAGGCACAGGGTGGTTCTTC
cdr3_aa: CASSPEGTGWFF

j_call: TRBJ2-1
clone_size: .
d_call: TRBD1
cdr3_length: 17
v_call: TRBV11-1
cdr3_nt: TGTGCCAGCAGCTTAACGACAGGGGAAGCTTCCTACAATGAGCATTTCTTC
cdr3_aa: CASSLTTGEASYNEHFF

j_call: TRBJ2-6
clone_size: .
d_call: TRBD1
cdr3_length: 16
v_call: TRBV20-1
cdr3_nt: TGCAGTGCCCCGCCGACAGGGGGCGCTGGGGCCAACGTCCTGACTTTC
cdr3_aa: CSAPPTGGAGANVLTF

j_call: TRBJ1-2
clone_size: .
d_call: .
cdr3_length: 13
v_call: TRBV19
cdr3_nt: TGTGCCAGTAGTAGCCGGGCCGAGAGAGGCTACACCTTC
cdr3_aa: CASSSRAERGYTF

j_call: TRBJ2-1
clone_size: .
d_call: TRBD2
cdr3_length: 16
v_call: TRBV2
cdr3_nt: TGTGCCAGCAGCGGAAATCCGGGACTAGCCTACAATGAGCAGTTCTTC
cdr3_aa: CASSGNPGLAYNEQFF

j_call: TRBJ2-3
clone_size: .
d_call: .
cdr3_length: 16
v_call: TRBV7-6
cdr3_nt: TGTGCCAGCAGCCCCCGACAGAGATCTCCCACAGATACGCAGTATTTT
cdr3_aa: CASSPRQRSPTDTQYF

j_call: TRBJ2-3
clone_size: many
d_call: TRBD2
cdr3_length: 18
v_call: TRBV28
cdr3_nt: TGTGCCAGCAGTTTTCTGCGCGGGAGGGAATCTAGCACAGATACGCAGTATTTT
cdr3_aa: CASSFLRGRESSTDTQYF

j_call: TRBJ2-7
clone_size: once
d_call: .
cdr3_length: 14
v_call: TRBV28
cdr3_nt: TGTGCCAGCAGCTCCGACAGGAAAGTCTACGAGCAGTACTTC
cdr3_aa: CASSSDRKVYEQYF

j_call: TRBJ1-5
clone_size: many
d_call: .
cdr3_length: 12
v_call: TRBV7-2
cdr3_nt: TGTGCCAGCAGCTTAGGAACAGAGGCCCAGCATTTT
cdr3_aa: CASSLGTEAQHF

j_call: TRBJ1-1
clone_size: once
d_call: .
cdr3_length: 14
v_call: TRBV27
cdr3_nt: TGTGCCAGCAGTTTGGGGCTTAGGAACACTGAAGCTTTCTTT
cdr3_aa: CASSLGLRNTEAFF

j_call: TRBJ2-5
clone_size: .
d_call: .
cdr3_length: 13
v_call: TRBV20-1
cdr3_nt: TGCAGTGCTATTACGGGGGGCGAGGAGACCCAGTACTTC
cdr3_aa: CSAITGGEETQYF

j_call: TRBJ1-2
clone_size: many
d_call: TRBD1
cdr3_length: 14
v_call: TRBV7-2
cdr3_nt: TGTGCCAGCAGCTTAGTACAGGGGGACTATGGCTACACCTTC
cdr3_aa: CASSLVQGDYGYTF

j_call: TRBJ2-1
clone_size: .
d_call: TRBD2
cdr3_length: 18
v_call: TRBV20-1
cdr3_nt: TGCAGTGCTAGAGATCCAGGGACTAGCGGGAGGGTAGGCAATGAGCAGTTCTTC
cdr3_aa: CSARDPGTSGRVGNEQFF

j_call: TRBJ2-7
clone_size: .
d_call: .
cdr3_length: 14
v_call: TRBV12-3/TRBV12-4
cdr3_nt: TGTGCCAGCAGTTTACTCGGAAGAAGCTACGAGCAGTACTTC
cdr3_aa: CASSLLGRSYEQYF

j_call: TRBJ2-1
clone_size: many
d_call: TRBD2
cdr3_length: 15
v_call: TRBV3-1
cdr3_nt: TGTGCCAGCAGCCAAGCGGCTAGCGGGGGGCGTGAGCAGTTCTTC
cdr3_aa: CASSQAASGGREQFF

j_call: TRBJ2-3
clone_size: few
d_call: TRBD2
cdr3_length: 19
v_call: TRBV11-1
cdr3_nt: TGTGCCAGCAGCCCCTCAGCGGGGGCCTCCCCCTCACAAACAGATACGCAGTATTTT
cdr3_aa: CASSPSAGASPSQTDTQYF

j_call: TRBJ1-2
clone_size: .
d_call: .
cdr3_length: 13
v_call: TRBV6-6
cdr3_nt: TGTGCCAGCAGTGAGGGGTGGGGTGTAGGCTACACCTTC
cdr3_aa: CASSEGWGVGYTF

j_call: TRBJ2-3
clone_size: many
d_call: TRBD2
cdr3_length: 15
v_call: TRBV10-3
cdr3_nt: TGTGCCATCAGTGACGGACTAGCGGGAGGAGATACGCAGTATTTT
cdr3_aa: CAISDGLAGGDTQYF

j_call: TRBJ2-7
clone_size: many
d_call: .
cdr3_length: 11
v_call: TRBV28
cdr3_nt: TGTGCCAGCAGGGCTTTCGACGAGCAGTACTTC
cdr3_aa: CASRAFDEQYF

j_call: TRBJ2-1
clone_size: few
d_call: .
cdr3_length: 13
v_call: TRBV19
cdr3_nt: TGTGCCAGTAAAAAGGGACTGGGGAATGAGCAGTTCTTC
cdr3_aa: CASKKGLGNEQFF

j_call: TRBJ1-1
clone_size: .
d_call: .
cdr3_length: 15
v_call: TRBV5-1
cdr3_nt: TGCGCCAGCAGCTTGCTCCCGGGCCCTAACACTGAAGCTTTCTTT
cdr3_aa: CASSLLPGPNTEAFF